This T cell receptor beta chain emerged from a study of T cell responses to AZD1222 COVID-19 vaccine. Overall study: The study pooled second doses at about 4 or about 12 weeks.

The CDR3 consists of 14 residues. V lost 4 bases to trimming and J lost 0 bases; unmatched junction nucleotides: 2. Germline CDR1 reads SNHLY; CDR2 reads FYNNEI. Profiled with immunoSEQ multiplex PCR; TCRdb holds only in-frame clones, not every one. The profile shows about 53,000 clones, roughly 83% of them singletons. The sample here was peripheral blood, taken on day 0 of AZD1222 vaccination. The genes are TRBV2 and TRBJ2-7, with 8 bases aligning to TRBD1. The receptor was derived from an adult in good health. The CDR3 DNA follows: TGTGCCAGCAGTGGGGACAGGCGCTCCTACGAGCAGTACTTC. This gives the protein CASSGDRRSYEQYF.